A single sample gave rise to the 6 T cell receptor beta chains below, sequenced in a study of T cells after yellow fever vaccination. One entry per CDR3 protein, called by TCRdb with MiXCR from the 5' RACE reads. This sample yields hundreds of thousands of distinct CDR3 sequences, of which around 19% are seen a single time; about 18% belongs to the top ten. The sequenced sample was PBMCs, obtained before the yellow fever booster vaccination. The receptor source for this set is a man between 18 and 35 years old who received the YFV17D yellow fever vaccine.

This clonotype was seen a few times. This chain joins TRBV4-2 and TRBJ2-7, with D perhaps TRBD2 (5 bases). The CDR3 spans 13 residues. Between the trimmed V and J ends, which lost 0 bases and 8 bases, there was a span of 11 bases. Germline CDR1 LGHNA, CDR2 YNFKEQ. In DNA form, the CDR3 reads TGTGCCAGCAGCCAAGATGAGGGTTACAAGCAGTACGTC. Encoded protein: CASSQDEGYKQYV.

Only a few counts were recorded for this clonotype. The J gene is TRBJ1-1, the V gene TRBV27; TRBD1 might be the D (6 bases). Germline V gene data show CDR1 as MNHEY and CDR2 as SMNVEV (reference sequence). Trimming removed 5 bases at V and 0 bases at J, with 10 bases between. The CDR3 extends over 14 amino acids. The CDR3 sequence: CASSPQGLNTEAFF. The CDR3 DNA is TGTGCCAGCAGTCCACAGGGTTTGAACACTGAAGCTTTCTTT.

This clonotype was seen only a few times. V and J are TRBV6-6 and TRBJ2-2; 9 nucleotides match TRBD1. Trimming removed 10 bases from V and 4 bases from J; junction bases left unmatched: 4. Germline-derived CDR1 and CDR2 are MNHNY and SVGAGI (reference sequence). This CDR3 contains 13 residues. The CDR3 region is CANWDRVTGELFF. For the CDR3, the DNA is TGTGCCAACTGGGACAGGGTCACCGGGGAGCTGTTTTTT.

The chain recombines TRBV28 with TRBJ2-5, with D possibly matching TRBD1 (5 bases). This CDR3 is 15 amino acids long. Trimming took 9 bases from V and 5 from J, leaving 22 bases between them. Germline V gene data show CDR1 as MDHEN and CDR2 as SYDVKM. The CDR3 DNA follows: TGTGCCAGTTCCCCAAGGGGCCAGTCGCCGGAGACCCAGTACTTC. The encoded protein is CASSPRGQSPETQYF.

V is TRBV3-1 and J is TRBJ1-1; D remains ambiguous. The CDR3 length is 15 residues. V gave up 3 bases and J gave up 5 bases, with 16 bases separating them. CDR1 and CDR2 from the germline V gene are LGHDT and YNNKEL (reference sequence). The CDR3 nucleotides read TGTGCCAGCAGCCACCTCTCGAGTGTGAGGACTGAAGCTTTCTTT. It is translated as CASSHLSSVRTEAFF. The complete variable domain, with remaining parts taken from reference TRBV3-1 and TRBJ1-1, reads DTAVSQTPKYLVTQMGNDKSIKCEQNLGHDTMYWYKQDSKKFLKIMFSYNNKELIINETVPNRFSPKSPDKAHLNLHINSLELGDSAVYFCASSHLSSVRTEAFFGQGTRLTVV.

This clonotype was found a few times. The V call is TRBV7-3, the J call TRBJ2-3; D perhaps matches TRBD1 (6 bases). The CDR3 has 15 amino acids. Looked up from germline, CDR1 is SGHTA and CDR2 is FQGTGA. Trimming stripped 6 bases from V and 5 bases from J, with 18 bases between. The CDR3 sequence is CASSSSRSGVDTQYF. The DNA for the CDR3 is TGTGCCAGCAGTTCCTCAAGATCAGGGGTAGATACGCAGTATTTT. Full variable domain (outside the CDR3, taken from reference TRBV7-3 and TRBJ2-3): GAGVSQTPSNKVTEKGKYVELRCDPISGHTALYWYRQSLGQGPEFLIYFQGTGAADDSGLPNDRFFAVRPEGSVSTLKIQRTERGDSAVYLCASSSSRSGVDTQYFGPGTRLTVL.